Sequencing of this T cell receptor (beta chain) was carried out in a study of identical twins. The study's findings and limits: Invariant MAIT and iNKT cells are populations that could partly confound zero-insertion analyses.

In TCRdb, the 5' RACE reads were re-called with MiXCR into one record per CDR3 protein. Here the sample spans more than 1.5 million distinct CDR3 sequences, around a third being singletons. This clonotype has just a few counts. Its antigen is still unknown. Germline V gene lookup returns CDR1 ENHRY and CDR2 SYGVKD. CDR3 length: 14 amino acids. The junction had 3 bases not matched to a gene; V was cut back by 2 bases and J by 5 bases. This chain uses TRBV10-3 with TRBJ1-1; 9 bases fit TRBD1. The source is a newborn girl in good health. Sequences were obtained from cord blood. The CDR3 bases are TGTGCCATCAGTGAGGCCGGACAGGGGACTGAAGCTTTCTTT. It translates to CAISEAGQGTEAFF.